This TCR beta chain was obtained from a study of CD8 T cells in ankylosing spondylitis. Germline trimming cut 0 bases from V and 5 bases from J; bases unmatched to any gene: 7. Per germline, CDR1 SNHLY and CDR2 FYNNEI. The CDR3 length is 17 residues. The authors made TCR beta libraries by quantitative 5'-RACE with molecular barcodes. TCRdb re-derived calls from the 5' RACE reads in MiXCR, one entry per CDR3 protein. The sample yields about 130,000 distinct CDR3 sequences, approximately 13% seen once. This receptor was obtained from a female donor with ankylosing spondylitis or in good health (not recorded which). This chain joins TRBV2 and TRBJ2-3, with 11 bases identical to TRBD2. Input material: blood, either unsorted or a sorted T cell fraction (not recorded which). Written as DNA, the CDR3 is TGTGCCAGCAGTGAAGCGGGACTAGCGGTGCGCGGAGATACGCAGTATTTT. This sequence encodes CASSEAGLAVRGDTQYF. The full variable domain, its missing parts supplied by reference TRBV2 and TRBJ2-3, is EPEVTQTPSHQVTQMGQEVILRCVPISNHLYFYWYRQILGQKVEFLVSFYNNEISEKSEIFDDQFSVERPDGSNFTLKIRSTKLEDSAMYFCASSEAGLAVRGDTQYFGPGTRLTVL.